Listed below are T cell receptor beta chains from one sample, sequenced in a study of shared clonotypes between healthy human individuals. Generated by immunoSEQ multiplex PCR, the TCRdb table keeps only in-frame clones and is missing some. The sample shows about 2.1 million clones, 90% to 95% of them seen only once. Sequenced input: naive CD8+ T cells from PBMCs. These receptors were obtained from a man younger than 35 in good health. Some clones in this sample may be carry-over from other donors' samples. CDR3s include the opening cysteine and the closing phenylalanine or tryptophan. D genes are given only for firm matches. Rows may omit the clone size; those that give it use once, few, many or a size class.

v_call: TRBV6-1; j_call: TRBJ1-5; clone_size: -; d_call: -; cdr3_aa: CASSETGRNQPQHF; cdr3_nt: TGTGCCAGCAGTGAAACGGGGCGGAACCAGCCCCAGCATTTT
v_call: TRBV29-1; j_call: TRBJ2-3; clone_size: -; d_call: TRBD2; cdr3_aa: CSVAATSGTTDTQYF; cdr3_nt: TGCAGCGTTGCGGCGACTAGCGGGACCACAGATACGCAGTATTTT
v_call: TRBV9; j_call: TRBJ1-2; clone_size: -; d_call: -; cdr3_aa: CASTRQAGGYTF; cdr3_nt: TGTGCCAGCACCCGACAGGCGGGGGGCTACACCTTC
v_call: TRBV29-1; j_call: TRBJ2-7; clone_size: -; d_call: -; cdr3_aa: CSVEDWEESYF; cdr3_nt: TGCAGCGTTGAAGACTGGGAAGAGTCGTACTTC
v_call: TRBV27; j_call: TRBJ2-7; clone_size: -; d_call: TRBD2; cdr3_aa: CASSLISGGVEYF; cdr3_nt: TGTGCCAGCAGTTTAATCTCGGGGGGGGTTGAGTACTTC
v_call: TRBV19; j_call: TRBJ2-3; clone_size: -; d_call: -; cdr3_aa: CASSIVAADTQYF; cdr3_nt: TGTGCCAGTAGTATAGTTGCGGCAGATACGCAGTATTTT
v_call: TRBV7-2; j_call: TRBJ2-7; clone_size: -; d_call: -; cdr3_aa: CASSLMTAARRSEQYF; cdr3_nt: TGTGCCAGCAGCTTAATGACAGCTGCCCGAAGATCCGAGCAGTACTTC
v_call: TRBV4-1; j_call: TRBJ1-1; clone_size: -; d_call: -; cdr3_aa: CASSQGPWNTEAFF; cdr3_nt: TGCGCCAGCAGCCAAGGCCCTTGGAACACTGAAGCTTTCTTT
v_call: TRBV19; j_call: TRBJ2-1; clone_size: -; d_call: TRBD2; cdr3_aa: CASSIWGTSGTYNEQFF; cdr3_nt: TGTGCCAGTAGTATCTGGGGGACTAGCGGAACCTACAATGAGCAGTTCTTC
v_call: TRBV9; j_call: TRBJ1-4; clone_size: -; d_call: TRBD1; cdr3_aa: CASSPQGGATNEKLFF; cdr3_nt: TGTGCCAGCAGCCCCCAGGGGGGAGCAACTAATGAAAAACTGTTTTTT
v_call: TRBV2; j_call: TRBJ2-4; clone_size: -; d_call: -; cdr3_aa: CASSDGREVQNIQYF; cdr3_nt: TGTGCCAGCAGTGACGGTAGGGAGGTTCAAAACATTCAGTACTTC
v_call: TRBV5-1; j_call: TRBJ2-5; clone_size: once; d_call: TRBD2; cdr3_aa: CASSLAGTSGEAGTQYF; cdr3_nt: TGCGCCAGCAGCTTGGCCGGGACTAGCGGGGAGGCCGGGACCCAGTACTTC
v_call: TRBV7-6; j_call: TRBJ2-1; clone_size: -; d_call: TRBD2; cdr3_aa: CASSRLAGGLDNEQFF; cdr3_nt: TGTGCCAGCAGCAGACTAGCGGGAGGCCTCGACAATGAGCAGTTCTTC
v_call: TRBV5-1; j_call: TRBJ2-5; clone_size: once; d_call: -; cdr3_aa: CASTLTGQSTTETQYF; cdr3_nt: TGCGCCAGCACCCTAACTGGGCAGTCCACCACGGAGACCCAGTACTTC
v_call: TRBV28; j_call: TRBJ1-1; clone_size: -; d_call: -; cdr3_aa: CASSFDTAEAFF; cdr3_nt: TGTGCCAGCAGTTTCGACACGGCTGAAGCTTTCTTT
v_call: TRBV6-6; j_call: TRBJ1-2; clone_size: -; d_call: -; cdr3_aa: CAIHQGPVGYTF; cdr3_nt: TGTGCCATACATCAGGGTCCGGTTGGCTACACCTTC
v_call: TRBV11-3; j_call: TRBJ2-1; clone_size: -; d_call: -; cdr3_aa: CASSLGSGLGSLSYNEQFF; cdr3_nt: TGTGCCAGCAGCTTAGGTTCAGGGTTGGGGAGCCTCTCCTACAATGAGCAGTTCTTC
v_call: TRBV28; j_call: TRBJ2-7; clone_size: -; d_call: -; cdr3_aa: CASSLNRVPEQYF; cdr3_nt: TGTGCCAGCAGTTTGAACAGGGTCCCCGAGCAGTACTTC
v_call: TRBV28; j_call: TRBJ2-7; clone_size: -; d_call: TRBD1; cdr3_aa: CASSFRRDRGSEQYF; cdr3_nt: TGTGCCAGCAGTTTTCGCCGGGACAGGGGATCCGAGCAGTACTTC
v_call: TRBV11-3; j_call: TRBJ2-1; clone_size: -; d_call: TRBD2; cdr3_aa: CASRRGTGGLDEQFF; cdr3_nt: TGTGCCAGCCGAAGGGGAACGGGAGGTTTGGATGAGCAGTTCTTC
v_call: TRBV7-2; j_call: TRBJ1-1; clone_size: -; d_call: -; cdr3_aa: CASSPRPGQMNTEAFF; cdr3_nt: TGTGCCAGCAGCCCCCGTCCCGGACAGATGAACACTGAAGCTTTCTTT
v_call: TRBV7-9; j_call: TRBJ2-1; clone_size: -; d_call: -; cdr3_aa: CASSLSGSYNEQFF; cdr3_nt: TGTGCCAGCAGCTTAAGCGGCTCCTACAATGAGCAGTTCTTC
v_call: TRBV25-1; j_call: TRBJ2-5; clone_size: -; d_call: TRBD2; cdr3_aa: CASRRGTSGNWQETQYF; cdr3_nt: TGTGCCAGCAGGCGGGGGACTAGCGGGAACTGGCAAGAGACCCAGTACTTC
v_call: TRBV25-1; j_call: TRBJ2-1; clone_size: -; d_call: -; cdr3_aa: CASSERLTGYNEQFF; cdr3_nt: TGTGCCAGCAGTGAGCGCTTAACAGGGTACAATGAGCAGTTCTTC
v_call: TRBV19; j_call: TRBJ1-5; clone_size: -; d_call: -; cdr3_aa: CASSIEDYSNQPQHF; cdr3_nt: TGTGCCAGTAGTATTGAGGATTATAGCAATCAGCCCCAGCATTTT
v_call: TRBV27; j_call: TRBJ2-1; clone_size: -; d_call: TRBD1; cdr3_aa: CASSPGQVPSYNEQFF; cdr3_nt: TGTGCCAGCAGTCCAGGACAGGTCCCCTCCTACAATGAGCAGTTCTTC
v_call: TRBV28; j_call: TRBJ1-2; clone_size: -; d_call: -; cdr3_aa: CASSPLGGYHGYTF; cdr3_nt: TGTGCCAGCAGCCCCCTCGGGGGATACCATGGCTACACCTTC
v_call: TRBV4-3; j_call: TRBJ2-7; clone_size: -; d_call: TRBD2; cdr3_aa: CASSQDTLAGEGSYEQYF; cdr3_nt: TGCGCCAGCAGCCAAGATACCCTAGCGGGAGAAGGCTCCTACGAGCAGTACTTC
v_call: TRBV13; j_call: TRBJ2-7; clone_size: -; d_call: -; cdr3_aa: CASSHPGTYSYEQYF; cdr3_nt: TGTGCCAGCAGCCACCCCGGGACTTACTCCTACGAGCAGTACTTC
v_call: TRBV7-7; j_call: TRBJ2-3; clone_size: -; d_call: TRBD2; cdr3_aa: CASSLRSGLAADTQYF; cdr3_nt: TGTGCCAGCAGCTTGAGGAGTGGACTAGCGGCAGATACGCAGTATTTT
v_call: TRBV4-3; j_call: TRBJ1-2; clone_size: once; d_call: -; cdr3_aa: CASSQDSEGKGYGYTF; cdr3_nt: TGCGCCAGCAGCCAAGACTCGGAGGGAAAGGGCTATGGCTACACCTTC
v_call: TRBV2; j_call: TRBJ2-5; clone_size: -; d_call: -; cdr3_aa: CASSEVGQETQYF; cdr3_nt: TGTGCCAGCAGTGAAGTTGGCCAAGAGACCCAGTACTTC
v_call: TRBV5-4; j_call: TRBJ2-3; clone_size: -; d_call: TRBD2; cdr3_aa: CASSLKREITDTQYF; cdr3_nt: TGTGCCAGCAGCTTGAAGCGGGAAATCACAGATACGCAGTATTTT
v_call: TRBV6-5; j_call: TRBJ1-1; clone_size: -; d_call: -; cdr3_aa: CASRRYDSGGTEAFF; cdr3_nt: TGTGCCAGCAGACGCTACGACTCGGGGGGCACTGAAGCTTTCTTT
v_call: TRBV28; j_call: TRBJ1-4; clone_size: -; d_call: -; cdr3_aa: CASSWAGLSTNEKLFF; cdr3_nt: TGTGCCAGCAGTTGGGCAGGATTAAGTACTAATGAAAAACTGTTTTTT
v_call: TRBV7-9; j_call: TRBJ2-1; clone_size: -; d_call: -; cdr3_aa: CASSSPPWGYNEQFF; cdr3_nt: TGTGCCAGCAGCTCCCCCCCCTGGGGCTACAATGAGCAGTTCTTC
v_call: TRBV6-4; j_call: TRBJ2-1; clone_size: -; d_call: TRBD2; cdr3_aa: CATSLAGGPNNEQFF; cdr3_nt: TGTGCCACCTCGTTAGCGGGAGGGCCGAACAATGAGCAGTTCTTC
v_call: TRBV9; j_call: TRBJ2-1; clone_size: once; d_call: TRBD2; cdr3_aa: CASSVVGAGYNEQFF; cdr3_nt: TGTGCCAGCAGCGTTGTGGGAGCGGGATACAATGAGCAGTTCTTC
v_call: TRBV15; j_call: TRBJ1-1; clone_size: -; d_call: TRBD1; cdr3_aa: CATSDTGTGRGAFF; cdr3_nt: TGTGCCACCAGCGACACCGGGACAGGGAGGGGAGCTTTCTTT
v_call: TRBV7-9; j_call: TRBJ2-7; clone_size: -; d_call: -; cdr3_aa: CASSPGGGAPYEQYF; cdr3_nt: TGTGCCAGCAGCCCCGGCGGAGGGGCCCCCTACGAGCAGTACTTC
v_call: TRBV28; j_call: TRBJ2-7; clone_size: -; d_call: -; cdr3_aa: CASSYGHFRTGDEQYF; cdr3_nt: TGTGCCAGCAGTTACGGTCACTTCAGAACCGGAGACGAGCAGTACTTC
v_call: TRBV5-1; j_call: TRBJ2-3; clone_size: -; d_call: TRBD2; cdr3_aa: CASSTLSGDTDTQYF; cdr3_nt: TGCGCCAGCAGCACTTTGAGCGGGGACACAGATACGCAGTATTTT
v_call: TRBV25-1; j_call: TRBJ2-5; clone_size: -; d_call: -; cdr3_aa: CASSLAETQYF; cdr3_nt: TGTGCCAGCAGTCTAGCGGAGACCCAGTACTTC
v_call: TRBV13; j_call: TRBJ1-3; clone_size: once; d_call: TRBD1; cdr3_aa: CASSLGFGETGPNRGNTIYF; cdr3_nt: TGTGCCAGCAGCTTAGGTTTTGGAGAGACAGGGCCCAATAGAGGAAACACCATATATTTT
v_call: TRBV28; j_call: TRBJ2-2; clone_size: -; d_call: TRBD1; cdr3_aa: CASSPTTGMIRELFF; cdr3_nt: TGTGCCAGCAGCCCCACGACAGGGATGATACGGGAGCTGTTTTTT
v_call: TRBV18; j_call: TRBJ1-1; clone_size: few; d_call: -; cdr3_aa: CASSPGPGTEAFF; cdr3_nt: TGTGCCAGCTCACCAGGTCCTGGGACTGAAGCTTTCTTT
v_call: TRBV19; j_call: TRBJ2-7; clone_size: -; d_call: -; cdr3_aa: CASSKLDARAYEQYF; cdr3_nt: TGTGCCAGTAGTAAGCTCGACGCGCGAGCCTACGAGCAGTACTTC
v_call: TRBV28; j_call: TRBJ2-7; clone_size: -; d_call: TRBD1; cdr3_aa: CASSSRDSGYEQYF; cdr3_nt: TGTGCCAGCAGTTCCCGGGACAGTGGCTACGAGCAGTACTTC
v_call: TRBV13; j_call: TRBJ2-1; clone_size: once; d_call: TRBD2; cdr3_aa: CASSPSGRAAHEQFF; cdr3_nt: TGTGCCAGCAGCCCTAGCGGGAGGGCCGCGCATGAGCAGTTCTTC
v_call: TRBV27; j_call: TRBJ2-3; clone_size: -; d_call: -; cdr3_aa: CASSFLAPSSTDTQYF; cdr3_nt: TGTGCCAGCAGTTTCCTAGCACCTAGTAGCACAGATACGCAGTATTTT